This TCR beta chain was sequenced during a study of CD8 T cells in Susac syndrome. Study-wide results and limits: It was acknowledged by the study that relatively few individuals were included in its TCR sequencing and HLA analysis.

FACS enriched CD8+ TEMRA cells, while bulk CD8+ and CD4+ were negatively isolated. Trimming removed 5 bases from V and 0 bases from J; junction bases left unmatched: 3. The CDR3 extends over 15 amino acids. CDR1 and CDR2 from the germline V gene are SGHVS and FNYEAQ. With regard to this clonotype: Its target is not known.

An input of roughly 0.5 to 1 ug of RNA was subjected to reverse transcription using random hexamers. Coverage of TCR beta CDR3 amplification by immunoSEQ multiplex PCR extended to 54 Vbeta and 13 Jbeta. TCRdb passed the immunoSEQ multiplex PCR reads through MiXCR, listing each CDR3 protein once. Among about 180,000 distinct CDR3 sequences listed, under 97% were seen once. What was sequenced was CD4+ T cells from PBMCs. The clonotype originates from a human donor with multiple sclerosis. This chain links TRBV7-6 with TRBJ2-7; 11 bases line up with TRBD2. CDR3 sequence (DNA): TGTGCCAGCAGCCCTAGCGGGGGGCCCTCCTACGAGCAGTACTTC. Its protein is CASSPSGGPSYEQYF.